Below are 9 T cell receptor beta chains sequenced from a single sample in a study of shared clonotypes between healthy human individuals. Sequenced by immunoSEQ multiplex PCR; TCRdb stores in-frame clones only, minus some. The table shows 1.6 million or so clones, with about 98.5% occurring only once. Sample: naive CD4+ T cells sorted from blood. Subset reported: CD45RA+ positively selected. The receptors originated from a young man in good health.

The chain links TRBV29-1 to TRBJ1-3, with 8 bases that match TRBD1. This CDR3 has 16 residues. Germline V CDR1 and CDR2: SQVTM, ANQGSEA. The V and J ends lost 0 bases and 6 bases, in that order; junction bases with no gene match: 10. CDR3 residues: CSVEDRWQGAVNTIYF. Written as DNA, the CDR3 is TGCAGCGTTGAAGATAGGTGGCAGGGGGCTGTAAACACCATATATTTT.

V and J are TRBV5-1 and TRBJ2-1; TRBD1 or TRBD2 may be the D gene (5 bases each). Looked up from germline, CDR1 is SGHRS and CDR2 is YFSETQ. The V and J ends lost 0 bases and 4 bases respectively, with 20 bases between them. The CDR3 has 18 amino acids. CDR3 nucleotide sequence: TGCGCCAGCAGCTTGGCCCGGGACGCAAGGCCTCTATACAATGAGCAGTTCTTC. It specifies CASSLARDARPLYNEQFF.

This clone was counted a single time. The rearrangement links TRBV19 to TRBJ2-5; D is possibly TRBD1 (5 bases). The V end was cut by 6 bases, the J end by 2 bases, with 10 bases between. CDR1 is LNHDA and CDR2 is SQIVND in the germline V gene (reference sequence). CDR3 length equals 13 residues. This CDR3 reads CASRSRQQETQYF. The CDR3 region has the DNA TGTGCCAGTAGGAGTCGACAGCAAGAGACCCAGTACTTC.

The genes are TRBV7-9 and TRBJ2-3; the match to TRBD2 covers 9 bases. The CDR3 length is 15 residues. V lost 5 bases to trimming and J lost 4 bases; unmatched junction nucleotides: 7. CDR1 is SEHNR and CDR2 is FQNEAQ in the germline V gene (reference sequence). CDR3 sequence (DNA): TGTGCCAGCAGCAAATCGGGACTAGCCTCAGATACGCAGTATTTT. Protein product: CASSKSGLASDTQYF.

This rearrangement joins TRBV11-3 to TRBJ2-7, with unresolved D. The V gene's germline CDR1 is SGHNT and CDR2 YENEEA. The CDR3 sequence is 13 residues long. V was trimmed by 3 bases and J by 5 bases, leaving 11 bases between them. CDR3 loop: CASSFDKRDEQYF. The CDR3 DNA reads TGTGCCAGCAGCTTTGACAAACGGGACGAGCAGTACTTC.

Of note for this clone: Other DNA sequences in this sample translate to the same CDR3. The rearrangement joins TRBV2 to TRBJ1-1; TRBD1 is a possible D gene (6 bases). The V and J ends lost 2 bases and 4 bases respectively, with 8 bases between them. CDR3 length: 13 residues. From germline, CDR1 is SNHLY and CDR2 FYNNEI. CDR3: CASSERGSTEAFF. The DNA of the CDR3 is TGTGCCAGCAGTGAAAGGGGGAGCACTGAAGCTTTCTTT.

This clone was observed a single time. CDR3 sequence (DNA): TGTGCCAGCAGCGCCTTTTGGGGGAATGAGCAGTTCTTC. Its translation is CASSAFWGNEQFF. The chain couples TRBV5-4 to TRBJ2-1; D tentatively reads TRBD1 or TRBD2 (5 bases each). This CDR3 is built from 13 residues. Germline CDR1 is SGHNT and CDR2 is YYREEE (reference sequence). The V gene lost 4 bases and the J gene lost 7 bases, with 12 bases spanning the gap. The complete variable domain, with remaining parts taken from reference TRBV5-4 and TRBJ2-1, reads ETGVTQSPTHLIKTRGQQVTLRCSSQSGHNTVSWYQQALGQGPQFIFQYYREEENGRGNFPPRFSGLQFPNYSSELNVNALELDDSALYLCASSAFWGNEQFFGPGTRLTVL.

This chain joins TRBV21-1 and TRBJ2-7. TRBV21-1 is annotated as a pseudogene. The CDR3 sequence is 13 residues long. CDR3 sequence: CASSKPKGYEQYF. The CDR3 region has the DNA TGTGCCAGCAGCAAGCCCAAAGGCTACGAGCAGTACTTC.

V and J are TRBV28 and TRBJ2-1, with TRBD2 identical over 10 bases. This CDR3 has 15 residues. Germline V gene sequence: CDR1 MDHEN, CDR2 SYDVKM. V lost 7 bases, J lost 4 bases, and 7 bases stayed unmatched. The CDR3 loop is CASIGLAALYNEQFF. The CDR3, as DNA: TGTGCCAGCATTGGACTAGCGGCGCTTTACAATGAGCAGTTCTTC.